The following is a TCR beta chain sequence with its context. Its antigen is unidentified. Total RNA was isolated from each sample in quantities of at least 5 micrograms. The length of the CDR3 is 15 residues. From germline, CDR1 is LNHNV and CDR2 YYDKDF (reference sequence). The use of a sample-barcoded 5' primer and a J-beta primer mix characterized a second PCR of roughly 7 to 11 cycles. TCRdb reanalysed the 5' RACE reads using MiXCR and keeps one entry per CDR3 protein. In the table there are about 1.8 million distinct CDR3 sequences, roughly 50% of which are singletons. The sample originates from a study of blood T cells in healthy people across ages. Study at large: Per two T cells, about one barcoded beta molecule was captured through template switching.

Whole-study findings and limits: A strong correlation between TCR beta diversity and naive T cell percentage was seen. Across the age range, TCR beta diversity per million T cells fell in a roughly linear way.

J is TRBJ2-5 and V is TRBV15, with TRBD2 identical over 9 bases. The J call is doubtful: the DNA matches TRBJ2-7 better. This clonotype was obtained from a woman aged 40 to 55 in good health. Sequencing was performed on blood. The chain's CDR3 is CATSRGLAGTYEQYF. The DNA for the CDR3 is TGTGCCACCAGCAGAGGGCTAGCGGGGACCTACGAGCAGTACTTC.